Each of the 27 T cell receptor beta chains below was sequenced from the same sample in a study of Graves' ophthalmopathy and Graves' hyperthyroidism. RNA transcripts yielded amplified TCR beta CDR3 regions. After a first-round RT-PCR with HTBI primers, a second-round multiplex PCR was run. Each CDR3 protein gets one entry after TCRdb re-called the multiplex PCR reads with MiXCR. This sample has roughly 410,000 distinct CDR3 sequences, with approximately 15% found just once. Sample: peripheral blood. The receptors originated from a woman in her late teens or twenties with stable Graves' hyperthyroidism.

This clonotype occurred many times. The chain links TRBV29-1 to TRBJ1-1; 8 nucleotides line up with TRBD1. The ends lost 5 bases at V and 2 bases at J; junction bases unmatched: 4. The germline V gene has CDR1 SQVTM and CDR2 ANQGSEA. The CDR3 totals 13 residues. CDR3 region: CSVRDRSNTEAFF. The CDR3 DNA is TGCAGCGTTCGGGACAGGAGCAACACTGAAGCTTTCTTT. The full variable domain, completed using reference TRBV29-1 and TRBJ1-1, is SAVISQKPSRDICQRGTSLTIQCQVDSQVTMMFWYRQQPGQSLTLIATANQGSEATYESGFVIDKFPISRPNLTFSTLTVSNMSPEDSSIYLCSVRDRSNTEAFFGQGTRLTVV.

This clonotype was recorded many times. This chain joins TRBV12-3 or TRBV12-4 and TRBJ1-2; unclear D gene. CDR3 length: 14 residues. Trimming shortened V by 3 bases and J by 2 bases, and 10 bases separated the two germline ends. In nucleotides, the CDR3 is TGTGCCAGCAGTTTTTGGGGTAACAACTATGGCTACACCTTC. It translates to CASSFWGNNYGYTF.

This clonotype was found many times. The V call is TRBV19, the J call TRBJ2-6; a possible D gene is TRBD2 (6 bases). Germline lookup yields CDR1 LNHDA and CDR2 SQIVND (reference sequence). CDR3 length: 20 amino acids. Trimming pared 1 base from V and 0 bases from J, leaving 19 bases between. CDR3 in amino acids: CASSIADGGKHFSGANVLTF. The CDR3 nucleotides are TGTGCCAGTAGTATAGCGGACGGGGGAAAACATTTCTCTGGGGCCAACGTCCTGACTTTC.

The genes are TRBV2 and TRBJ2-7; no clear D. This CDR3 spans 14 amino acids. The germline V and J ends were trimmed by 1 base and 3 bases, with 10 bases remaining between them. CDR1 SNHLY and CDR2 FYNNEI come from the germline V gene. In DNA form, the CDR3 reads TGTGCCAGCAGTGAAGAGGCTTTTGACTACGAGCAGTACTTC. This sequence encodes CASSEEAFDYEQYF.

This clonotype was counted at least ten times. The rearrangement uses TRBV6-2 or TRBV6-3 and TRBJ2-7; D is undetermined. This CDR3 is 16 amino acids long. The germline V gene encodes CDR1 MNHEY and CDR2 SVGEGT. Between the trimmed V and J ends, which lost 0 bases and 1 base, there was a span of 13 bases. This CDR3 reads CASSYSIRQVSYEQYF. The CDR3 DNA follows: TGTGCCAGCAGTTACTCGATCAGGCAGGTTTCCTACGAGCAGTACTTC.

This clonotype came up many times. CDR3 protein: CASNGIETQYF. The CDR3 coding sequence is TGTGCCAGCAATGGGATCGAGACCCAGTACTTC. The V and J genes are TRBV2 and TRBJ2-5; D not resolved. CDR3 size: 11 residues. Looked up from germline, CDR1 is SNHLY and CDR2 is FYNNEI. Trimming removed 7 bases from V and 5 bases from J, with 8 bases in between. The whole variable domain, filled in from reference TRBV2 and TRBJ2-5, reads EPEVTQTPSHQVTQMGQEVILRCVPISNHLYFYWYRQILGQKVEFLVSFYNNEISEKSEIFDDQFSVERPDGSNFTLKIRSTKLEDSAMYFCASNGIETQYFGPGTRLLVL.

The chain uses TRBV10-3 and TRBJ2-7, with D perhaps matching TRBD1 (6 bases). Germline V gene sequence: CDR1 ENHRY, CDR2 SYGVKD. This CDR3 spans 16 amino acids. V lost 5 bases to trimming and J lost 0 bases, with 17 bases between them. The CDR3 DNA reads as TGTGCCATCAGTACACCCACCGGGACATCCTCCTACGAGCAGTACTTC. Translated: CAISTPTGTSSYEQYF.

With respect to this clonotype: A much larger clone lies one base from this, so it may be a read error. CDR3 region: CSARRHLSGETQYF. CDR3 nucleotides: TGCAGCGCCCGACGACATCTAAGTGGAGAGACCCAGTACTTC. The chain is built from TRBV29-1 and TRBJ2-5; D call uncertain. Germline CDR1 is SQVTM and CDR2 is ANQGSEA. The CDR3 consists of 14 residues. V lost 7 bases and J lost 4, with 19 bases in between.

At least ten counts were recorded for this clonotype. The rearrangement links TRBV7-2 to TRBJ1-5, with a possible D match to TRBD1 (6 bases). Trimming shortened V by 5 bases and J by 7 bases, and 9 bases separated the two germline ends. Germline assignment: CDR1 SGHTA and CDR2 FQGNSA. The CDR3 contains 12 residues. CDR3 in amino acids: CASSERGQPQHF. CDR3 nucleotides: TGTGCCAGCAGCGAGAGGGGGCAGCCCCAGCATTTT.

This clonotype was recorded many times. The chain links TRBV7-6 to TRBJ1-2; D might be TRBD1 (5 bases). Germline CDR1 SGHVS, CDR2 FNYEAQ. This CDR3 spans 16 amino acids. V lost 4 bases, J lost 4 bases, and 19 bases lay in between. CDR3 protein: CASSSLDRIPGYGYTF. CDR3 in DNA: TGTGCCAGCAGCTCCCTTGACAGAATACCGGGCTATGGCTACACCTTC. The full variable domain, its missing parts supplied by reference TRBV7-6 and TRBJ1-2, is GAGVSQSPRYKVTKRGQDVALRCDPISGHVSLYWYRQALGQGPEFLTYFNYEAQQDKSGLPNDRFSAERPEGSISTLTIQRTEQRDSAMYRCASSSLDRIPGYGYTFGSGTRLTVV.

CDR3 bases: TGCGCCAGCAGCTTGAATAGGGCTAGCGAATCCTACGAGCAGTACTTC. Its translation is CASSLNRASESYEQYF. The genes are TRBV5-1 and TRBJ2-7; weak D call: TRBD2 (6 bases). From germline, CDR1 is SGHRS and CDR2 YFSETQ. The CDR3 totals 16 residues. V was cut by 1 base and J by 1 base, with 15 bases left in between.

This clonotype has a count of ten or more. V and J are TRBV5-5 and TRBJ2-7; TRBD1 aligns across 9 bases. The V gene's germline CDR1 is SGHKS and CDR2 YYEKEE (reference sequence). The CDR3 covers 14 residues. With V trimmed by 4 bases and J by 4 bases, 6 bases remained unmatched. This CDR3 is CASSPGTGFYEQYF. The CDR3 coding sequence is TGTGCCAGCAGCCCCGGGACAGGGTTTTACGAGCAGTACTTC.

This clonotype was detected a few times. This rearrangement joins TRBV11-1 to TRBJ1-1; the D is unclear. CDR1 and CDR2 (germline): SGHAT, FQDESV (reference sequence). The CDR3 has 15 amino acids. V lost 5 bases and J lost 6, with 19 bases in between. CDR3 loop: CASSSGSAEGPEAFF. The CDR3 region has the DNA TGTGCCAGCAGCAGCGGGTCCGCCGAAGGCCCTGAAGCTTTCTTT.

The table lists this clonotype with many counts. The chain has TRBV6-5 and TRBJ2-7; D is tentatively TRBD1 or TRBD2 (6 bases each). Germline CDR1 MNHEY, CDR2 SVGAGI. V lost 5 bases, J lost 2 bases, and 22 bases lay in between. This CDR3 has 17 amino acids. The CDR3 spells CASSLLRGVRSTYEQYF. The CDR3 nucleotides are TGTGCCAGCAGTCTACTAAGGGGGGTTCGAAGCACCTACGAGCAGTACTTC.

This clonotype showed up many times. The chain uses TRBV5-1 and TRBJ2-2; no firm D call. Trimming pared 6 bases from V and 4 bases from J, leaving 19 bases between. This CDR3 has 16 amino acids. CDR1 is SGHRS, CDR2 YFSETQ, per germline. Here the CDR3 reads CASKPTSAVGTGELFF. The CDR3 DNA reads TGCGCCAGCAAACCTACCTCAGCAGTGGGCACCGGGGAGCTGTTTTTT. Looking up the rest from reference TRBV5-1 and TRBJ2-2 gives the full variable domain: KAGVTQTPRYLIKTRGQQVTLSCSPISGHRSVSWYQQTPGQGLQFLFEYFSETQRNKGNFPGRFSGRQFSNSRSEMNVSTLELGDSALYLCASKPTSAVGTGELFFGEGSRLTVL.

There are many counts of this clonotype. The chain carries TRBV19 and TRBJ1-5; a weak D match, TRBD1 (6 bases). Germline CDR1 and CDR2: LNHDA and SQIVND (reference sequence). The CDR3 is 15 amino acids. V lost 10 bases, J lost 4 bases, and 20 bases lay in between. CDR3 DNA sequence: TGTGCCACACAACCAAACAGGGTAGGAAATCAGCCCCAGCATTTT. Its protein product is CATQPNRVGNQPQHF.

This clonotype came up many times. This sequence joins TRBV20-1 and TRBJ2-7; 7 bases line up with TRBD2. V lost 0 bases, J lost 5 bases, and 7 bases stayed unmatched. The CDR3 loop spans 14 amino acids. CDR1 is DFQATT and CDR2 is SNEGSKA in the germline V gene (reference sequence). CDR3 in amino acids: CSARDGASGDEQYF. The CDR3 DNA sequence: TGCAGTGCTAGAGATGGGGCTAGCGGCGACGAGCAGTACTTC.

In this sample, this clonotype turned up many times. J is TRBJ1-1 and V is TRBV12-3 or TRBV12-4; unclear D gene. V lost 3 bases and J 0 bases, leaving 11 bases between the germline ends. The CDR3 spans 15 residues. The CDR3 coding sequence is TGTGCCAGCAGTTTTCGGAATCTTATGAACACTGAAGCTTTCTTT. As protein: CASSFRNLMNTEAFF.

This clonotype came up many times. The chain combines TRBV7-9 with TRBJ2-7, with D perhaps matching TRBD1 (5 bases). The germline CDR1 and CDR2 sequences are SEHNR and FQNEAQ (reference sequence). The CDR3 extends over 14 amino acids. The V end lost 1 base, the J end lost 1 base, and 8 bases lay between the germline ends. The CDR3: CASSLVAGSYEQYF. CDR3 sequence (DNA): TGTGCCAGCAGCTTAGTAGCAGGGTCCTACGAGCAGTACTTC.

As regards this clonotype: A much bigger clone sits one base away, suggesting this may be a read error. No DNA is shown, since the ends of the CDR3 on it are uncertain; the CDR3 is the one TCRdb lists. This chain connects TRBV12-3 or TRBV12-4 to TRBJ1-2; the D call TRBD1 from the table was never checked on the DNA. The CDR3 extends over 17 residues, inclusive of both ends. The CDR3 loop is CTSSSWTGGASNYGCTF.

This chain joins TRBV5-1 and TRBJ2-2; tentatively, D is TRBD1 (5 bases). The length of the CDR3 is 15 residues. From germline, CDR1 is SGHRS and CDR2 YFSETQ. Between the trimmed V and J ends, which lost 7 bases and 0 bases, there was a span of 13 bases. The CDR3 nucleotides read TGCGCCAGCGGAAGACAGTTTTCGAACACCGGGGAGCTGTTTTTT. This translates into CASGRQFSNTGELFF.

The chain carries TRBV12-3 or TRBV12-4 and TRBJ1-5; D ambiguous. The V end was cut by 3 bases, the J end by 3 bases, with 3 bases between. The CDR3 totals 12 residues. Here the CDR3 DNA reads TGTGCCAGCAGTTTTTACAATCAGCCCCAGCATTTT. It codes for CASSFYNQPQHF.

This clonotype was observed a handful of times. This chain joins TRBV18 and TRBJ2-7; D is perhaps TRBD1 (5 bases). V was clipped by 4 bases and J by 5 bases, with 21 bases between them. Germline V gene sequence: CDR1 KGHSH, CDR2 LQKENI. The CDR3 has 16 residues. CDR3 sequence reads: CASSLVSVSGIHEQYF. Written as DNA, the CDR3 is TGTGCCAGCTCACTGGTATCCGTGTCAGGGATCCACGAGCAGTACTTC.

This clonotype was detected many times. The V and J genes are TRBV12-3 or TRBV12-4 and TRBJ1-5, with 7 nucleotides matching TRBD1. V shed 4 bases, J shed 14 bases, and the junction held 5 bases outside the gene matches. The CDR3 covers 11 residues. The CDR3 sequence is CASSSRQGKHF. The CDR3 DNA reads TGTGCCAGCAGTTCCCGACAGGGAAAGCATTTT.

This chain uses TRBV6-5 with TRBJ2-5; D remains unclear. Trimming pared 7 bases from V and 2 bases from J, leaving 11 bases between. CDR1 is MNHEY, CDR2 SVGAGI, per germline. This CDR3 comprises 13 residues. The CDR3 spells CASNLGQQETQYF. CDR3 DNA sequence: TGTGCCAGCAACTTAGGTCAGCAAGAGACCCAGTACTTC.

The chain has TRBV7-3 and TRBJ2-2; no definite D call. CDR1 is SGHTA, CDR2 FQGTGA, per germline. The CDR3 has 15 residues. Trimming removed 4 bases at V and 1 base at J, with 10 bases between. The CDR3 loop reads CASSSDPGNTGELFF. Written as DNA, the CDR3 is TGTGCCAGCAGCTCCGACCCCGGGAACACCGGGGAGCTGTTTTTT.

This clonotype was seen at least ten times. The rearrangement joins TRBV6-1 to TRBJ1-2; the D is unclear. V lost 1 base and J 3 bases, leaving 6 bases between the germline ends. This CDR3 contains 13 residues. The germline CDR1 and CDR2 sequences are MNHNS and SASEGT. The CDR3 spells CASSEGGYYGYTF. The CDR3 nucleotides are TGTGCCAGCAGTGAAGGGGGATACTATGGCTACACCTTC.